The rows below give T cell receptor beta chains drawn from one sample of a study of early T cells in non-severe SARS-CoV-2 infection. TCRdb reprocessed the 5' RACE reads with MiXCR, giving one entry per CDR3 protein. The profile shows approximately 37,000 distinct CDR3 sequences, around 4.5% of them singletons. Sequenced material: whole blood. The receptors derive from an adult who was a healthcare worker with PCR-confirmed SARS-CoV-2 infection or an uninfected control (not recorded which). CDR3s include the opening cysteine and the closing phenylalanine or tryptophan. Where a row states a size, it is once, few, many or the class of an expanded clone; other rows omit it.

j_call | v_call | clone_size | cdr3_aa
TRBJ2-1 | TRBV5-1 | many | CASSEGLAGVHEQFF
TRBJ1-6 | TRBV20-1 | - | CSARDSGTGASPLHF
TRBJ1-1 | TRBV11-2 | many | CASTTDRGDTEAFF
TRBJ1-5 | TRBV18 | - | CVSSPSSGGNQPQHF
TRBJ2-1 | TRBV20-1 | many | CSARGLAEYNEQFF
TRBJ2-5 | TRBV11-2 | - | CASSDAETQYF
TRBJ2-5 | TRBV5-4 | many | CASSFLPSETQYF
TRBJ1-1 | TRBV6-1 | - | CASSPPSWNTEAFF
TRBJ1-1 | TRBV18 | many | CASSPRQGLGTEAFF
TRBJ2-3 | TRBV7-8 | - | CASSLNSGGASDTQYF
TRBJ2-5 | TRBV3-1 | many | CASSPRLAGEETQYF
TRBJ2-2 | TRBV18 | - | CASSPQLITGELFF
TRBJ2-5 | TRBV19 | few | CASSLKMRGTQETQYF
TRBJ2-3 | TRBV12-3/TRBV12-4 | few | CASSLRLAGDTDTQYF
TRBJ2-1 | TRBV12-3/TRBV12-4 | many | CATDLSYSSYNEQFF
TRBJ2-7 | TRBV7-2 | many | CASSLGAGRAYEQYF
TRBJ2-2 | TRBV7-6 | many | CASSLVGVNTGELFF
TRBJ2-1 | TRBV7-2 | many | CASSLGTGVYNEQFF
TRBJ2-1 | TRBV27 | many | CASSFTGGSYNEQFF
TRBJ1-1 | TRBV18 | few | CASSQDGGNTEAFF
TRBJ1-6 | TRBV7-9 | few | CASSLDGTNSPLHF
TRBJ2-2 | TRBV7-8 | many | CASSFTGELFF
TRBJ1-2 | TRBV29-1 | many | CSAAYGAKGYTF
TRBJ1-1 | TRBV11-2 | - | CASRGRGFMNTEAFF
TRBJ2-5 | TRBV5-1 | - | CASNPLAGVEGETQYF
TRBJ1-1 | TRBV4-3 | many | CASSQHRENTEAFF
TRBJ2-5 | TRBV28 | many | CASRSGLAGVRETQYF
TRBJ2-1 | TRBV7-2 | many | CASSSPFGLTVSYNEQFF
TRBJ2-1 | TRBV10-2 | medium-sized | CASSDLAGTSGINEQFF
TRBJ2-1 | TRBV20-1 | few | CSARGGLTVNEQFF
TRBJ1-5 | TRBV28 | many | CASCTGLRGNQPQHF
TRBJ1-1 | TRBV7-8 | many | CASRMNTEAFF
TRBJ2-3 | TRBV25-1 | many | CASSEHTPPQDTQYF
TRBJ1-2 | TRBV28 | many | CASSFRQNYGYTF
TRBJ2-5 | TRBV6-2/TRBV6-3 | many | CASSYSGTQETQYF
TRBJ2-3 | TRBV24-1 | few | CATSDQDLAGGTTDTQYF
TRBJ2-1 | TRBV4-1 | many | CASSRRLTDNEQFF
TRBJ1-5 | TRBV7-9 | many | CASSYSNQPQHF
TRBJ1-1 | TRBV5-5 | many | CASSMGRSGEAFF
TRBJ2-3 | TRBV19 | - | CASSTSKLGPDTQYF
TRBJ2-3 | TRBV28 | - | CASSRFGLAGEADTQYF
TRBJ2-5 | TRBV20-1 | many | CSALPMETQYF
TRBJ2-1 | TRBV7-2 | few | CATRLRPNSYNEQFF
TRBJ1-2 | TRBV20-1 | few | CSGSGGTYENTF
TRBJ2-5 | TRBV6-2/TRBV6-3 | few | CASSYRRLAEETQYF
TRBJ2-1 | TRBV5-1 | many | CASSSGIAGYNEQFF
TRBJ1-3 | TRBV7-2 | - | CASSLSGRASGNTIYF
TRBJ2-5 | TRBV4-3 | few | CASSQDRRQGVTQYF